The subject of this entry is one TCR beta chain. Antigen specificity is unknown. The ends lost 3 bases at V and 9 bases at J; junction bases unmatched: 7. This CDR3 comprises 14 residues. Germline V gene data show CDR1 as SGDLS and CDR2 as YYNGEE. The data originate from a study of T cell responses to AZD1222 COVID-19 vaccine. Whole-study results and caveats: Reportedly, nearly half of unique spike TCRs recognized epitopes outside B.1.351/B.1.1.7 mutations.

TCRdb's table, derived via immunoSEQ multiplex PCR, lists solely in-frame clones and lacks some. The sample contains roughly 120,000 clones, nearly 90% of which appear only once. This specimen was peripheral blood, taken on day 0 of AZD1222 vaccination. This chain connects TRBV9 to TRBJ1-5; 9 bases map to TRBD1. The clonotype originates from an adult in good health. The CDR3 loop reads CASSDGTGYGPQHF. Written as DNA, the CDR3 is TGTGCCAGCAGCGATGGGACAGGGTATGGGCCCCAGCATTTT.